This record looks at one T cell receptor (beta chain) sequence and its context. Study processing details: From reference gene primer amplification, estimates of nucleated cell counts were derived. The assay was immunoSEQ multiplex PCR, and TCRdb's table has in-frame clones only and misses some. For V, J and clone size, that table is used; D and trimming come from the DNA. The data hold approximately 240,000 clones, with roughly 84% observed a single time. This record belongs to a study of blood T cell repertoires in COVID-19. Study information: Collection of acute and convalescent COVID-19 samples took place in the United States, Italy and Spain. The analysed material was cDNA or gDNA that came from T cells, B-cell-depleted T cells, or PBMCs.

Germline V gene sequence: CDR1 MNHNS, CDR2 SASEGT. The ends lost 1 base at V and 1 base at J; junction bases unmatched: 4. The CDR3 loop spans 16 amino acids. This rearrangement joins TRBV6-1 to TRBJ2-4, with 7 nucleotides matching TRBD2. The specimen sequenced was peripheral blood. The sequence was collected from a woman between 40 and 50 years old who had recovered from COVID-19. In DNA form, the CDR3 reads TGTGCCAGCAGTGAAGGGGGAGGGAGGGCCAAAAACATTCAGTACTTC. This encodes CASSEGGGRAKNIQYF.